One and the same sample provided the 30 T cell receptor beta chains below, sequenced in a study of cytomegalovirus exposure and HLA in healthy donors. Primers: 60 Vbeta forward and 13 Jbeta reverse. TCRdb's table, derived via immunoSEQ multiplex PCR, lists solely in-frame clones and lacks some. The sample contains about 200,000 clones, around three quarters of which appear only once. Sequenced input: PBMCs. These receptors all come from a man aged 25-45 years in good health and CMV-seronegative.

This clone was counted a few times. The chain recombines TRBV6-1 with TRBJ2-3; 9 bases align to TRBD1. The length of the CDR3 is 17 residues. Trimming at V came to 4 bases and at J to 0 bases, leaving 8 bases not matched to a gene. Germline CDR1 is MNHNS and CDR2 is SASEGT. The CDR3 DNA sequence: TGTGCCAGCAGTGCCATGCCGGGACAGGGAAGCACAGATACGCAGTATTTT. Protein: CASSAMPGQGSTDTQYF.

This clone was found once. J is TRBJ2-1 and V is TRBV5-1; D is perhaps TRBD2 (6 bases). The CDR3 length is 19 residues. V was clipped by 4 bases and J by 3 bases, with 26 bases between them. CDR1 is SGHRS and CDR2 is YFSETQ in the germline V gene. The DNA of the CDR3 is TGCGCCAGCAGCCCTGTTAGGTTCGGGGAGGTTATCCACTACAATGAGCAGTTCTTC. Its protein is CASSPVRFGEVIHYNEQFF.

This clone has just a few counts. The chain carries TRBV2 and TRBJ2-3; TRBD1 matches 10 bases. Germline CDR1 and CDR2: SNHLY and FYNNEI. Trimming at V came to 8 bases and at J to 0 bases, leaving 5 bases not matched to a gene. The CDR3 runs to 15 residues. The CDR3 loop is CASVDRGLSTDTQYF. The CDR3 nucleotides read TGTGCCAGCGTTGACAGGGGGCTTAGCACAGATACGCAGTATTTT.

V usage is TRBV9 and J usage is TRBJ1-1; 8 bases fit TRBD1. Germline values: CDR1 SGDLS, CDR2 YYNGEE. CDR3 length: 14 residues. With V trimmed by 3 bases and J by 5 bases, 6 bases remained unmatched. CDR3 protein: CASSETGVVTEAFF. The CDR3 DNA follows: TGTGCCAGCAGCGAGACAGGGGTGGTTACTGAAGCTTTCTTT.

This chain links TRBV28 with TRBJ1-2; the D gene is possibly TRBD1 (6 bases). Germline V gene sequence: CDR1 MDHEN, CDR2 SYDVKM. The CDR3 length is 15 residues. Trimming stripped 8 bases from V and 5 bases from J, with 21 bases between. The CDR3: CASLRDIGQAYGYTF. The CDR3 DNA follows: TGTGCCAGCCTCCGGGACATTGGGCAAGCTTATGGCTACACCTTC.

This chain joins TRBV19 and TRBJ2-6; possible D gene TRBD2, 5 bases. The CDR3 runs to 17 residues. The germline V gene encodes CDR1 LNHDA and CDR2 SQIVND (reference sequence). The V end was cut by 5 bases, the J end by 1 base, with 15 bases between. CDR3 residues: CASSFEGWRSGANVLTF. The CDR3 DNA reads TGTGCCAGTAGTTTCGAGGGATGGCGATCTGGGGCCAACGTCCTGACTTTC.

In DNA, the CDR3 is TGTGCCAGCGGACAGGGAACCGGTGGGACTGAAGCTTTCTTT. Its protein is CASGQGTGGTEAFF. The J gene is TRBJ1-1, the V gene TRBV6-5, with 8 bases that match TRBD1. The CDR3 is made up of 14 amino acids. The germline V gene has CDR1 MNHEY and CDR2 SVGAGI. V shed 8 bases and J 5 bases; nucleotides not matched to a gene: 10.

The genes are TRBV6-5 and TRBJ2-3, with D tentatively TRBD1 (6 bases). Germline values: CDR1 MNHEY, CDR2 SVGAGI. This CDR3 comprises 14 residues. Trimming cost V 6 bases and J 11 bases, with 21 bases left between them. Here the CDR3 DNA reads TGTGCCAGCAGCCAACGGACAGACGCAAACGGGCAGTATTTT. Translated: CASSQRTDANGQYF.

This chain uses TRBV6-6 with TRBJ2-5, with 8 bases matching TRBD1. The junction had 9 bases not matched to a gene; V was cut back by 3 bases and J by 3 bases. CDR3 size: 16 residues. Germline assignment: CDR1 MNHNY and CDR2 SVGAGI (reference sequence). The DNA for the CDR3 is TGTGCCAGCAGTTATAGGGGACAGGTGTTGGAAGAGACCCAGTACTTC. Amino acid sequence: CASSYRGQVLEETQYF.

This sequence joins TRBV6-5 and TRBJ1-6; TRBD1 is a possible D gene (5 bases). CDR3 length: 13 residues. Germline V gene lookup returns CDR1 MNHEY and CDR2 SVGAGI. V gave up 7 bases and J gave up 10 bases, with 14 bases separating them. The CDR3 is CASKTVAGSPLHF. In DNA form, the CDR3 reads TGTGCCAGCAAGACAGTTGCGGGATCACCCCTCCACTTT.

This sequence joins TRBV2 and TRBJ1-6; D call uncertain. Germline V gives CDR1 SNHLY, CDR2 FYNNEI. The V end lost 11 bases, the J end lost 7 bases, and 15 bases lay between the germline ends. This CDR3 has 13 residues. The CDR3 bases are TGTGCCTCTAATTTAGAAGAAAATTCACCCCTCCACTTT. It encodes CASNLEENSPLHF.

The V gene is TRBV11-2, the J gene TRBJ2-4; D is ambiguous. Germline CDR1 SGHAT, CDR2 FQNNGV. The CDR3 is made up of 12 amino acids. Trimming removed 1 base at V and 8 bases at J, with 6 bases between. The CDR3 loop is CASSLGFDIQYF. The CDR3 nucleotides read TGTGCCAGCAGCTTAGGTTTCGACATTCAGTACTTC.

The V gene is TRBV5-1, the J gene TRBJ2-7, with a weak D call TRBD1 (5 bases). V was clipped by 5 bases and J by 3 bases, with 12 bases between them. The V gene's germline CDR1 is SGHRS and CDR2 YFSETQ. The CDR3 sequence is 13 residues long. The CDR3 loop is CASSFSQGYEQYF. CDR3 nucleotides: TGCGCCAGCAGTTTTTCCCAGGGCTACGAGCAGTACTTC. The full variable domain, completed using reference TRBV5-1 and TRBJ2-7, is KAGVTQTPRYLIKTRGQQVTLSCSPISGHRSVSWYQQTPGQGLQFLFEYFSETQRNKGNFPGRFSGRQFSNSRSEMNVSTLELGDSALYLCASSFSQGYEQYFGPGTRLTVT.

This clone was seen once. The rearrangement joins TRBV28 to TRBJ2-7; 11 nucleotides line up with TRBD2. Germline CDR1 and CDR2: MDHEN and SYDVKM. The CDR3 sequence is 16 residues long. J lost 2 bases, V lost 5 bases, and 8 bases had no gene match. CDR3 in DNA: TGTGCCAGCAGTCCACTAGCGGGGGTCCTCCCCTACGAGCAGTACTTC. Amino acids: CASSPLAGVLPYEQYF. The entire variable domain, with the rest obtained from reference TRBV28 and TRBJ2-7, is as follows: DVKVTQSSRYLVKRTGEKVFLECVQDMDHENMFWYRQDPGLGLRLIYFSYDVKMKEKGDIPEGYSVSREKKERFSLILESASTNQTSMYLCASSPLAGVLPYEQYFGPGTRLTVT.

The chain links TRBV27 to TRBJ2-1; maybe TRBD2 (6 bases). This CDR3 has 13 residues. Trimming removed 10 bases from V and 4 bases from J, with 14 bases in between. Per the germline V gene, CDR1 is MNHEY and CDR2 is SMNVEV (reference sequence). Here the CDR3 reads CATRDSPYNEQFF. As DNA, the CDR3 is TGTGCCACAAGGGACTCCCCTTACAATGAGCAGTTCTTC.

This clone was counted only a few times. The chain recombines TRBV7-9 with TRBJ2-1; a possible D gene is TRBD2 (5 bases). This CDR3 is built from 16 residues. V dropped 5 bases and J dropped 6 bases, with 20 bases sitting between them. In germline, CDR1 is SEHNR, CDR2 FQNEAQ (reference sequence). The CDR3, as DNA: TGTGCCAGCAGCCCAATTTCAGGTCGGGCGGGCAATGAGCAGTTCTTC. Translating gives CASSPISGRAGNEQFF.

This clone was seen more than once but under ten times. The rearrangement links TRBV2 to TRBJ2-7, with 13 bases fitting TRBD2. The CDR3 spans 14 residues. The germline gives CDR1 SNHLY, CDR2 FYNNEI. The trim removed 4 bases at V and 5 bases at J, leaving 2 bases unmatched. The CDR3 spells CASSVTSGRDEQYF. DNA of the CDR3: TGTGCCAGCAGTGTCACTAGCGGGAGGGACGAGCAGTACTTC.

Of note for this clone: Because the CDR3's place on the DNA is in doubt, the DNA is left out and the CDR3 is given as listed by TCRdb. The genes are TRBV5-1 and TRBJ1-1. Including both end residues, the CDR3 is 15 amino acids long. CDR1 SGHRS and CDR2 YFSETQ come from the germline V gene. The CDR3 loop reads CASSFGNGGATEAFF.

This clone was counted only a few times. The genes are TRBV5-6 and TRBJ2-7, with a weak D call TRBD1 (5 bases). Trimming pared 0 bases from V and 6 bases from J, leaving 13 bases between. The CDR3 loop spans 14 amino acids. Germline lookup yields CDR1 SGHDT and CDR2 YYEEEE. CDR3 sequence: CASSLVSRASEQYF. The CDR3 DNA is TGTGCCAGCAGCTTGGTGAGCAGGGCATCCGAGCAGTACTTC.

The chain couples TRBV10-1 to TRBJ2-7; TRBD2 matches 12 bases. The CDR3 has 12 amino acids. With 8 bases clipped from V and 9 bases from J, the junction kept 5 bases outside the gene matches. The germline CDR1 and CDR2 sequences are WNHNN and SYGVQD (reference sequence). The CDR3 reads CASGSTSGRQYF. Here the CDR3 DNA reads TGCGCCAGCGGGTCGACTAGCGGGAGGCAGTACTTC.

This rearrangement joins TRBV18 to TRBJ2-7, with D possibly matching TRBD1 (6 bases). V shed 5 bases and J shed 3 bases, with 11 bases lying between them. The CDR3 is 13 residues long. CDR1 and CDR2 from the germline V gene are KGHSH and LQKENI. CDR3 nucleotide sequence: TGTGCCAGCTCAGCGGCACAGGGCTACGAGCAGTACTTC. Its translation: CASSAAQGYEQYF.

The chain employs TRBV6-6 and TRBJ2-5; 14 nucleotides agree with TRBD2. The V gene end was trimmed by 5 bases and the J gene end by 5 bases; junction bases not matched to a gene: 7. CDR1 and CDR2 (germline): MNHNY, SVGAGI (reference sequence). The CDR3 is 16 residues long. The CDR3 nucleotides read TGTGCCAGCAGTCCACCGGGACTAGCGGGAGCGGAGACCCAGTACTTC. It is translated as CASSPPGLAGAETQYF.

This chain uses TRBV11-2 with TRBJ2-5, with 7 nucleotides matching TRBD2. The CDR3 contains 14 residues. V lost 1 base, J lost 4 bases, and 3 bases stayed unmatched. Germline V gene lookup returns CDR1 SGHAT and CDR2 FQNNGV. The CDR3 reads CASSLVGGGETQYF. The CDR3 DNA reads TGTGCCAGCAGCTTAGTCGGCGGGGGAGAGACCCAGTACTTC.

This clone showed up just a few times. V usage is TRBV27 and J usage is TRBJ1-5; 7 nucleotides match TRBD1. Losses at the gene ends were 7 bases for V and 0 bases for J; bases not matched to a gene: 6. CDR1 and CDR2 from the germline V gene are MNHEY and SMNVEV (reference sequence). The CDR3 extends over 15 amino acids. Here the CDR3 reads CASMYRGNSNQPQHF. The CDR3 bases are TGTGCCAGCATGTACAGGGGCAATAGCAATCAGCCCCAGCATTTT.

This chain connects TRBV30 to TRBJ2-5; TRBD2 matches at 12 bases. The DNA end favors TRBJ2-7, so the J call may be wrong. Germline loops: CDR1 GTSNPN, CDR2 SVGIG (reference sequence). The CDR3 contains 15 residues. The CDR3 DNA reads as TGTGCCTGGAGCCGAACACTAGCGGGAGGCCACGAGCAGTACTTC. This encodes CAWSRTLAGGHEQYF.

This chain joins TRBV18 and TRBJ2-2; 9 positions match TRBD1. The CDR3 consists of 15 residues. Unmatched junction bases numbered 8, after V lost 5 bases and J lost 7 bases. The germline gives CDR1 KGHSH, CDR2 LQKENI. CDR3 amino acids: CASSTQQGAIGELFF. The CDR3 DNA follows: TGTGCCAGCTCAACACAACAGGGGGCTATCGGGGAGCTGTTTTTT.

This chain joins TRBV28 and TRBJ1-2; unclear D gene. The V and J ends lost 5 bases and 4 bases respectively, with 8 bases between them. Per germline, CDR1 MDHEN and CDR2 SYDVKM. This CDR3 region has 12 residues. CDR3 sequence: CASSPTGYGYTF. CDR3 coding DNA: TGTGCCAGCAGTCCCACGGGCTATGGCTACACCTTC.

Written as DNA, the CDR3 is TGTGCCAGCAGTTTAAGACAGGGCTCAAATCAGCCCCAGCATTTT. Translation: CASSLRQGSNQPQHF. The rearrangement links TRBV28 to TRBJ1-5; 7 bases match TRBD1. V trimming: 2 bases; J trimming: 4 bases; junction bases outside the gene matches: 5. Per germline, CDR1 MDHEN and CDR2 SYDVKM. The CDR3 is 15 amino acids.

This chain links TRBV4-1 with TRBJ2-5, with 10 positions matching TRBD2. The length of the CDR3 is 17 residues. Unmatched junction bases numbered 10, after V lost 1 base and J lost 5 bases. In germline, CDR1 is MGHRA, CDR2 YSYEKL. In DNA form, the CDR3 reads TGCGCCAGCAGCCAAGTTCGGGGGACTAGCGAGCCCGAGACCCAGTACTTC. Protein sequence: CASSQVRGTSEPETQYF.

This chain links TRBV7-9 with TRBJ2-5; 7 bases match TRBD1. CDR1 and CDR2 (germline): SEHNR, FQNEAQ (reference sequence). V lost 6 bases, J lost 3 bases, and 4 bases stayed unmatched. This CDR3 is 13 amino acids long. In nucleotides, the CDR3 is TGTGCCAGCAGGAAGACAGGGAAAGAGACCCAGTACTTC. Its protein product is CASRKTGKETQYF.